This record concerns one T cell receptor beta chain sequence. Original methodology: Estimation of nucleated cell counts was performed using reference gene primer amplification. Assay: immunoSEQ multiplex PCR; the TCRdb copy retains only in-frame clones and omits some. V and J calls and clone size come straight from that table; D and trimming were deduced from the DNA. The data show 400,000 to 450,000 clones, approximately 88% seen once. The source of the sample is a study of blood T cell repertoires in COVID-19. Study summary: Samples of COVID-19 (acute and convalescent) were obtained from the United States, Italy and Spain. T cells, B-cell-depleted T cells, or PBMCs provided the cDNA or gDNA that served as material.

Germline V gene data show CDR1 as KGHSH and CDR2 as LQKENI. The J segment lost 3 bases and the V segment lost 8 bases, leaving 11 bases of the junction unmatched. The CDR3 extends over 15 amino acids. The chain has TRBV18 and TRBJ2-3; 7 nucleotides line up with TRBD1. Sequenced: peripheral blood. The source is a woman aged 45-65 years with COVID-19, enrolled during active disease. The CDR3 region has the DNA TGTGCCAGCAAAAAAACCGGGACAGCGACAGATACGCAGTATTTT. Its translation: CASKKTGTATDTQYF.